This is a list of T cell receptor beta chains from one sample in a study of T cells in Graves' hyperthyroidism and ophthalmopathy. MiXCR was run by TCRdb on the multiplex PCR reads, yielding one entry per CDR3 protein. The repertoire has approximately 530,000 distinct CDR3 sequences, 15% to 20% of them found once; the top ten carry 40% to 50%. The sequenced sample consisted of blood. The receptors were gathered from a middle-aged man with Graves' ophthalmopathy. Each CDR3 is given with its conserved first and last residue. A D gene is named only where the DNA matches it firmly. Some rows mark clone size as missing; the rest say once, few, many or name a class of expanded clone.

v_call	j_call	clone_size	d_call	cdr3_nt	cdr3_aa
TRBV20-1	TRBJ1-5	many	.	TGCAGTGCTAGAGGCCGTCCGTATAGCAATCAGCCCCAGCATTTT	CSARGRPYSNQPQHF
TRBV6-2/TRBV6-3	TRBJ2-5	.	TRBD2	TGTGCCAGCAGAGACCCGGGACTAGGCCAAGAGACCCAGTACTTC	CASRDPGLGQETQYF
TRBV6-2/TRBV6-3	TRBJ2-1	few	TRBD2	TGTGCCAGCAGTCAAGATAGCGGGAGGGCCTTCAATGAGCAGTTCTTC	CASSQDSGRAFNEQFF
TRBV18	TRBJ1-2	many	.	TGTGCCAGCTCACAGGACAATAACTATGGCTACACCTTC	CASSQDNNYGYTF
TRBV11-2	TRBJ2-7	once	TRBD2	TGTGCCAGCAGCCCCAGCGGGGGAAGCTCCTACGAGCAGTACTTC	CASSPSGGSSYEQYF
TRBV10-3	TRBJ2-7	few	TRBD1	TGTGCCATCAGTGAGGGGACAGGGTGGGAGCAGTACTTC	CAISEGTGWEQYF
TRBV28	TRBJ1-2	.	.	TGTGCCAGCAGTCCCGCGGACAGAATCTATGGCTACACCTTC	CASSPADRIYGYTF
TRBV28	TRBJ2-1	few	.	TGTGCCACCCAGGGGAATGAGCAGTTCTTC	CATQGNEQFF
TRBV7-4	TRBJ2-7	many	TRBD1	TGTGCCAGCAGCTCCCGTTGGGACAGGGGGTCCGAGCAGTACTTC	CASSSRWDRGSEQYF
TRBV5-1	TRBJ2-5	.	TRBD1	TGCGCCAGCAGCTTGGAGGCCAGGGGGCAAGAGACCCAGTACTTC	CASSLEARGQETQYF
TRBV30	TRBJ2-5	many	.	TGTGCCTGGTCAAGGACAGACCAAGAGACCCAGTACTTC	CAWSRTDQETQYF